Presented here are 7 T cell receptor beta chains from one specimen sequenced in a study of cytomegalovirus exposure and HLA in healthy donors (TCRdb year 2017). Libraries came from the immunoSEQ multiplex PCR assay. A mixture of 60 forward primers for TCR Vbeta segments and 13 reverse primers for TCR Jbeta segments was used in the multiplex PCR. In its TCRdb copy, this immuneACCESS table keeps in-frame sequences only and misses some clones. Where compared with another copy, unresolved V genes explain less than half of these, and the others have no known cause. For this sample there are approximately 120,000 clones; approximately 74% appear just once. The top ten clonotypes cover approximately 3.9% of the sample. Sequencing was carried out using PBMCs. The receptors shown here come from a man in his forties or fifties in good health and CMV-seropositive.

This clone was observed a handful of times. J is TRBJ1-1 and V is TRBV5-4; D is perhaps TRBD1 (5 bases). Germline values: CDR1 SGHNT, CDR2 YYREEE (reference sequence). CDR3 size: 14 residues. V was cut by 4 bases and J by 0 bases, with 10 bases left in between. This CDR3 is CASSPGFMNTEAFF. In nucleotides, the CDR3 is TGTGCCAGCAGCCCAGGGTTCATGAACACTGAAGCTTTCTTT.

The V gene is TRBV5-1, the J gene TRBJ1-1; 7 bases match TRBD1. There are 18 residues in the CDR3. Germline CDR1 is SGHRS and CDR2 is YFSETQ. V trimming: 2 bases; J trimming: 4 bases; junction bases outside the gene matches: 17. The CDR3: CASSLPGLAQGYSTEAFF. CDR3 nucleotides: TGCGCCAGCAGCTTACCGGGCCTTGCACAGGGGTATTCCACTGAAGCTTTCTTT.

The rearrangement links TRBV7-3 to TRBJ2-5, with a weak D call TRBD2 (5 bases). The V and J ends lost 1 base and 5 bases respectively, with 11 bases between them. There are 14 residues in the CDR3. Germline loops: CDR1 SGHTA, CDR2 FQGTGA. CDR3 sequence (DNA): TGTGCCAGCAGCTTAAATCCTGGCGGGGAGACCCAGTACTTC. Translating gives CASSLNPGGETQYF. The whole variable domain, filled in from reference TRBV7-3 and TRBJ2-5, reads GAGVSQTPSNKVTEKGKYVELRCDPISGHTALYWYRQSLGQGPEFLIYFQGTGAADDSGLPNDRFFAVRPEGSVSTLKIQRTERGDSAVYLCASSLNPGGETQYFGPGTRLLVL.

The rearrangement joins TRBV6-6 to TRBJ1-1; D unresolved. Trimming removed 0 bases at V and 5 bases at J, with 7 bases between. Germline-derived CDR1 and CDR2 are MNHNY and SVGAGI (reference sequence). The CDR3 is made up of 13 amino acids. The CDR3, as DNA: TGTGCCAGCAGTTACTCTCCGGGAACTGAAGCTTTCTTT. It is translated as CASSYSPGTEAFF.

The chain recombines TRBV5-1 with TRBJ1-1; TRBD1 agrees at 8 bases. The germline gives CDR1 SGHRS, CDR2 YFSETQ. The CDR3 length is 14 residues. V trimming: 4 bases; J trimming: 7 bases; junction bases outside the gene matches: 9. Here the CDR3 DNA reads TGCGCCAGCAGCCGACAGGGGCGGAGTGATGAAGCTTTCTTT. Residues: CASSRQGRSDEAFF.

The chain joins TRBV28 to TRBJ2-7, with 11 bases that match TRBD2. Germline V lookup: CDR1 MDHEN, CDR2 SYDVKM. Losses at the gene ends were 6 bases for V and 2 bases for J; bases not matched to a gene: 6. The CDR3 contains 15 residues. CDR3: CASSPTSGRAYEQYF. The CDR3 nucleotides read TGTGCCAGCAGCCCAACTAGCGGGAGAGCCTACGAGCAGTACTTC.

This chain connects TRBV28 to TRBJ1-1; D uncertain. The germline CDR1 and CDR2 sequences are MDHEN and SYDVKM. The CDR3 consists of 13 residues. The V end lost 10 bases, the J end lost 4 bases, and 16 bases lay between the germline ends. In nucleotides, the CDR3 is TGTGCCACACGGGGTTTTACGGGCACTGAAGCTTTCTTT. Its translation is CATRGFTGTEAFF. Filled out from reference TRBV28 and TRBJ1-1, the complete variable domain reads DVKVTQSSRYLVKRTGEKVFLECVQDMDHENMFWYRQDPGLGLRLIYFSYDVKMKEKGDIPEGYSVSREKKERFSLILESASTNQTSMYLCATRGFTGTEAFFGQGTRLTVV.